The 22 T cell receptor beta chains given below trace back to one sample, sequenced in a study of response to subunit inactivated influenza vaccine. TCRdb re-called the RT-PCR reads with MiXCR, one entry per CDR3 protein. The table lists about 520,000 distinct CDR3 sequences, roughly 25% of them singletons. The starting material was CD4+ T cells sorted from PBMCs, obtained around 5 days after vaccination. The receptors shown here come from a middle-aged man who received an inactivated influenza vaccine.

This clonotype was seen a few times. The chain combines TRBV20-1 with TRBJ2-7; 7 bases are shared with TRBD2. Germline trimming cut 5 bases from V and 3 bases from J; bases unmatched to any gene: 7. Per germline, CDR1 DFQATT and CDR2 SNEGSKA (reference sequence). The CDR3 loop spans 13 amino acids. The chain's CDR3 is CSAPREVVYEQYF. The CDR3 nucleotides read TGCAGTGCTCCTCGGGAGGTTGTCTACGAGCAGTACTTC.

The chain recombines TRBV29-1 with TRBJ2-7, with D tentatively TRBD1 (6 bases). Trimming cost V 1 base and J 2 bases, with 15 bases left between them. CDR1 is SQVTM, CDR2 ANQGSEA, per germline. The CDR3 loop spans 15 amino acids. In nucleotides, the CDR3 is TGCAGCGTTGAAGCCCGTGGCAGGGGAGCCTACGAGCAGTACTTC. Translating gives CSVEARGRGAYEQYF.

The CDR3 here is CASSPKAAGTGGLNEQFF. The CDR3 nucleotides are TGCGCCAGCAGCCCCAAAGCGGCCGGGACAGGGGGCTTAAATGAGCAGTTCTTC. The V call is TRBV5-1, the J call TRBJ2-1; 12 nucleotides match TRBD1. Germline V gives CDR1 SGHRS, CDR2 YFSETQ. Germline trimming cut 4 bases from V and 7 bases from J; bases unmatched to any gene: 15. The length of the CDR3 is 18 residues.

The chain employs TRBV28 and TRBJ2-1, with D possibly being TRBD2 (6 bases). CDR3 size: 15 residues. Germline V gene lookup returns CDR1 MDHEN and CDR2 SYDVKM. Trimming removed 1 base at V and 3 bases at J, with 10 bases between. CDR3 protein: CASSLSGLNYNEQFF. In DNA form, the CDR3 reads TGTGCCAGCAGTTTATCTGGACTAAACTACAATGAGCAGTTCTTC.

The chain joins TRBV5-5 to TRBJ1-2, with D unresolved. Germline CDR1 SGHKS, CDR2 YYEKEE (reference sequence). Trimming cost V 4 bases and J 2 bases, with 15 bases left between them. The CDR3 spans 15 residues. The CDR3 DNA is TGTGCCAGCAGCCTCTTAACGCATAGGAACTATGGCTACACCTTC. Protein: CASSLLTHRNYGYTF.

The chain uses TRBV7-2 and TRBJ2-7; D perhaps matches TRBD1 (6 bases). The germline V gene has CDR1 SGHTA and CDR2 FQGNSA. Trimming stripped 6 bases from V and 0 bases from J, with 21 bases between. The CDR3 totals 17 residues. The CDR3 DNA sequence: TGTGCCAGCAGTCAAAGGACCACAGGGCCCTCCTCCTACGAGCAGTACTTC. Translating it yields CASSQRTTGPSSYEQYF.

This clonotype has ten or more counts. V gene TRBV20-1 combines with J gene TRBJ2-1; D ambiguous. This CDR3 spans 11 amino acids. The germline V gene has CDR1 DFQATT and CDR2 SNEGSKA (reference sequence). The V end was cut by 5 bases, the J end by 8 bases, with 10 bases between. CDR3 loop: CSASTTDEQFF. The CDR3 DNA reads TGCAGTGCTTCTACTACGGATGAGCAGTTCTTC.

The CDR3 is CSATQPPLAADEQYF. DNA for the CDR3: TGCAGTGCTACACAGCCCCCGCTAGCGGCCGACGAGCAGTACTTC. The chain carries TRBV20-1 and TRBJ2-7, with TRBD2 matching 7 bases. The CDR3 totals 15 residues. J lost 5 bases, V lost 4 bases, and 14 bases had no gene match. In germline, CDR1 is DFQATT, CDR2 SNEGSKA (reference sequence).

V gene TRBV20-1 combines with J gene TRBJ2-3; 9 bases map to TRBD2. Germline CDR1 is DFQATT and CDR2 is SNEGSKA (reference sequence). The CDR3 is made up of 15 amino acids. The V gene end was trimmed by 3 bases and the J gene end by 2 bases; junction bases not matched to a gene: 6. The CDR3 DNA reads TGCAGTGCTAGTCTAAGCGGGGGGAACACAGATACGCAGTATTTT. Amino acid sequence: CSASLSGGNTDTQYF.

This chain connects TRBV27 to TRBJ1-2; 8 nucleotides match TRBD1. The V segment lost 3 bases and the J segment 4 bases; nucleotides outside the gene matches: 4. Looked up from germline, CDR1 is MNHEY and CDR2 is SMNVEV (reference sequence). The CDR3 contains 14 residues. The CDR3 loop is CASSFRGLSYGYTF. CDR3 nucleotides: TGTGCCAGCAGTTTCAGGGGGCTTAGCTATGGCTACACCTTC.

This chain links TRBV15 with TRBJ2-5; 7 bases are shared with TRBD1. The CDR3 totals 13 residues. Germline values: CDR1 LNHNV, CDR2 YYDKDF (reference sequence). The trim removed 7 bases at V and 0 bases at J, leaving 2 bases unmatched. The CDR3 protein is CATNRGHQETQYF. In DNA, the CDR3 is TGTGCCACCAACAGGGGTCACCAAGAGACCCAGTACTTC.

A few counts support this clonotype. This CDR3 reads CASSSGWGRTAYEQYF. CDR3 sequence (DNA): TGTGCCAGCAGTTCCGGATGGGGGCGGACCGCTTACGAGCAGTACTTC. V usage is TRBV28 and J usage is TRBJ2-7; weak D call: TRBD1 (6 bases). The V end lost 4 bases, the J end lost 4 bases, and 20 bases lay between the germline ends. Germline lookup yields CDR1 MDHEN and CDR2 SYDVKM. The CDR3 loop spans 16 amino acids.

The J gene is TRBJ2-1, the V gene TRBV27; a possible D gene is TRBD2 (5 bases). Trimming stripped 1 base from V and 9 bases from J, with 19 bases between. Germline V gene sequence: CDR1 MNHEY, CDR2 SMNVEV (reference sequence). This CDR3 spans 16 amino acids. DNA for the CDR3: TGTGCCAGCAGTTTATTCGGGATCAGAGGGTCCTCTGAGCAGTTCTTC. It encodes CASSLFGIRGSSEQFF.

This clonotype was detected a few times. This rearrangement joins TRBV18 to TRBJ1-4; D not certain. The V end lost 1 base, the J end lost 4 bases, and 10 bases lay between the germline ends. This CDR3 region has 15 residues. The germline gives CDR1 KGHSH, CDR2 LQKENI. CDR3 residues: CASSPQEGSNEKLFF. The DNA for the CDR3 is TGTGCCAGCTCACCACAGGAGGGAAGTAATGAAAAACTGTTTTTT.

In this sample, this clonotype turned up once. The V call is TRBV5-6, the J call TRBJ1-4, with 7 bases lining up with TRBD1. The length of the CDR3 is 14 residues. With V trimmed by 3 bases and J by 15 bases, 14 bases remained unmatched. Germline loops: CDR1 SGHDT, CDR2 YYEEEE. DNA of the CDR3: TGTGCCAGCAGCTCCCAGGGGGAAGAGATACGGTTGTTTTTT. It yields the protein CASSSQGEEIRLFF.

The genes are TRBV27 and TRBJ2-1; D could derive from TRBD1 or TRBD2 (5 bases each). CDR1 and CDR2 (germline): MNHEY, SMNVEV (reference sequence). The CDR3 contains 16 residues. V dropped 7 bases and J dropped 0 bases, with 16 bases sitting between them. The CDR3 protein is CASNPLSGGSYNEQFF. The CDR3 DNA reads TGTGCCAGCAACCCCCTGAGTGGGGGCTCCTACAATGAGCAGTTCTTC.

This sequence joins TRBV4-3 and TRBJ2-4; TRBD2 matches 10 bases. V lost 0 bases and J lost 11; bases outside the gene matches: 10. The CDR3 runs 16 residues. Germline CDR1 reads LGHNA; CDR2 reads YSLEER. DNA for the CDR3: TGCGCCAGCAGCCAAGATTCTTCGGGACTAGCGACCCTTCAGTACTTC. It codes for CASSQDSSGLATLQYF.

The rearrangement joins TRBV6-2 or TRBV6-3 to TRBJ1-5; D remains unclear. CDR1 MNHEY and CDR2 SVGEGT come from the germline V gene. With 0 bases removed from V and 2 bases from J, the gap between germline ends came to 5 bases. The CDR3 runs to 14 residues. CDR3 sequence (DNA): TGTGCCAGCAGTTACTCCCAAGGCAATCAGCCCCAGCATTTT. It yields the protein CASSYSQGNQPQHF.

There are many counts of this clonotype. The DNA of the CDR3 is TGTGCCAGCAGCTTAGCACCAGATTCAGGGGACACCGGGGAGCTGTTTTTT. Residues: CASSLAPDSGDTGELFF. The chain has TRBV11-2 and TRBJ2-2, with D tentatively TRBD1 (6 bases). The CDR3 contains 17 residues. V dropped 1 base and J dropped 3 bases, with 15 bases sitting between them. The germline V gene has CDR1 SGHAT and CDR2 FQNNGV.

The rearrangement joins TRBV7-3 to TRBJ1-1, with D maybe TRBD1 (6 bases). Per the germline V gene, CDR1 is SGHTA and CDR2 is FQGTGA. Trimming cost V 4 bases and J 8 bases, with 8 bases left between them. CDR3 length equals 11 residues. The CDR3 sequence: CASSSGQEAFF. CDR3 in DNA: TGTGCCAGCAGCTCAGGACAGGAAGCTTTCTTT.

This clonotype was found many times. This CDR3 is CASSRLQGYEQYF. The CDR3 region has the DNA TGTGCCAGCAGTCGCCTACAGGGTTACGAGCAGTACTTC. V is TRBV7-2 and J is TRBJ2-7, with D possibly being TRBD1 (6 bases). Trimming pared 6 bases from V and 4 bases from J, leaving 13 bases between. The CDR3 totals 13 residues. Looked up from germline, CDR1 is SGHTA and CDR2 is FQGNSA.

The chain carries TRBV5-1 and TRBJ2-3; tentatively, D is TRBD1 or TRBD2 (5 bases each). Trimming shortened V by 3 bases and J by 0 bases, and 17 bases separated the two germline ends. Per the germline V gene, CDR1 is SGHRS and CDR2 is YFSETQ. The CDR3 totals 17 residues. The CDR3 DNA reads TGCGCCAGCAGCTCAGGGACGCATTGGACTAGCACAGATACGCAGTATTTT. Its translation: CASSSGTHWTSTDTQYF.